Below are 13 T cell receptor beta chains sequenced from a single sample in a study of blood T cell dynamics during melanoma immunotherapy. Time point defined: pre-treatment baseline. Data came from immunoSEQ multiplex PCR; TCRdb stores just in-frame clones and leaves some out. Of over a thousand clones detected, more than 60% appear once; the ten largest clones hold around a third. Source: central memory CD8+ T cells from blood, taken from a patient treated with checkpoint blockade. The receptors stem from a human donor with melanoma.

The rearrangement links TRBV30 to TRBJ2-5, with TRBD2 matching over 8 bases. TRBJ2-7 matches the DNA end more closely, so the J call is doubtful. Germline CDR1 reads GTSNPN; CDR2 reads SVGIG (reference sequence). The CDR3 runs 16 residues. CDR3 nucleotide sequence: TGTGCCTGGAGTGTACCCAGGACTAGCTTTTCCTACGAGCAGTACTTC. Translation: CAWSVPRTSFSYEQYF.

The chain has TRBV30 and TRBJ2-1; D possibly matches TRBD1 or TRBD2 (5 bases each). The germline V gene encodes CDR1 GTSNPN and CDR2 SVGIG (reference sequence). CDR3 size: 13 residues. Trimming left V 4 bases short and J 5 bases short, with 12 bases between. CDR3 DNA: TGTGCCTGGAATGGGGGAGACCACAATGAGCAGTTCTTC. This sequence encodes CAWNGGDHNEQFF.

The chain carries TRBV6-1 and TRBJ2-1; TRBD2 aligns across 13 bases. The CDR3 sequence is 15 residues long. V lost 3 bases to trimming and J lost 8 bases; unmatched junction nucleotides: 4. Germline CDR1 reads MNHNS; CDR2 reads SASEGT. CDR3 nucleotide sequence: TGTGCCAGCAGTGAGGATGGACTAGCGGGAGATGAGCAGTTCTTC. The encoded protein is CASSEDGLAGDEQFF.

The chain combines TRBV5-1 with TRBJ2-2, with D perhaps TRBD2 (5 bases). From germline, CDR1 is SGHRS and CDR2 YFSETQ. The V end lost 2 bases, the J end lost 4 bases, and 12 bases lay between the germline ends. There are 15 residues in the CDR3. Here the CDR3 reads CASSFSESLTGELFF. CDR3 sequence (DNA): TGCGCCAGCAGCTTTAGCGAGTCCCTCACCGGGGAGCTGTTTTTT.

The V call is TRBV29-1, the J call TRBJ1-2; TRBD1 is a possible D gene (6 bases). This CDR3 is built from 12 residues. V shed 7 bases and J shed 2 bases, with 11 bases lying between them. Per germline, CDR1 SQVTM and CDR2 ANQGSEA. CDR3 residues: CSAWTANYGYTF. The CDR3 DNA reads as TGCAGCGCCTGGACAGCGAACTATGGCTACACCTTC.

This clone showed up just once. The rearrangement joins TRBV7-8 to TRBJ2-7; tentatively, D is TRBD1 (5 bases). Per the germline V gene, CDR1 is SGHVS and CDR2 is FQNEAQ. With 5 bases removed from V and 2 bases from J, the gap between germline ends came to 13 bases. The length of the CDR3 is 14 residues. CDR3 sequence (DNA): TGTGCCAGCAGCGCTACAGGTTTACCCTACGAGCAGTACTTC. It yields the protein CASSATGLPYEQYF.

This clone rates as large. J is TRBJ1-3 and V is TRBV9; 7 nucleotides agree with TRBD1. Germline V gives CDR1 SGDLS, CDR2 YYNGEE. The V and J ends lost 3 bases and 2 bases, in that order; junction bases with no gene match: 5. The CDR3 sequence is 15 residues long. The CDR3, as DNA: TGTGCCAGCAGCGCTGGGGACAGTCCTGGAAACACCATATATTTT. Amino acids: CASSAGDSPGNTIYF.

The rearrangement links TRBV9 to TRBJ2-2; D call uncertain. V gave up 0 bases and J gave up 6 bases, with 12 bases separating them. Germline CDR1 reads SGDLS; CDR2 reads YYNGEE. The CDR3 sequence is 15 residues long. The CDR3 loop is CASSVETGPPGELFF. CDR3 in DNA: TGTGCCAGCAGCGTAGAGACGGGCCCCCCCGGGGAGCTGTTTTTT.

In its sample, this clone was seen once. The chain combines TRBV5-6 with TRBJ2-4; D ambiguous. CDR3 length: 14 residues. The V end was cut by 4 bases, the J end by 0 bases, with 8 bases between. CDR1 and CDR2 from the germline V gene are SGHDT and YYEEEE. CDR3 residues: CASSNQIAKNIQYF. DNA of the CDR3: TGTGCCAGCAGCAACCAGATAGCCAAAAACATTCAGTACTTC.

V and J are TRBV7-6 and TRBJ2-5; 12 positions agree with TRBD2. The J call is doubtful: the DNA matches TRBJ2-7 better. The germline V gene encodes CDR1 SGHVS and CDR2 FNYEAQ. CDR3 size: 17 residues. Written as DNA, the CDR3 is TGTGCCAGCAGCGCCCTTTCTAGCGGGAGGGCAGGGCGCGAGCAGTACTTC. It yields the protein CASSALSSGRAGREQYF.

The rearrangement uses TRBV15 and TRBJ1-1; a weak D match, TRBD1 (6 bases). Trimming took 3 bases from V and 3 from J, leaving 17 bases between them. The CDR3 is 16 residues long. From germline, CDR1 is LNHNV and CDR2 YYDKDF (reference sequence). The CDR3 nucleotides are TGTGCCACCAGCAGGCTAGGGGGGGGTTGGTACACTGAAGCTTTCTTT. Its protein product is CATSRLGGGWYTEAFF.

CDR3 in amino acids: CASSLAGRPQYF. CDR3 in DNA: TGTGCCAGCAGCTTGGCGGGGAGGCCGCAGTATTTT. V and J are TRBV5-6 and TRBJ2-3; weak D call: TRBD2 (6 bases). V dropped 0 bases and J dropped 10 bases, with 9 bases sitting between them. Germline V lookup: CDR1 SGHDT, CDR2 YYEEEE. This CDR3 contains 12 residues.

The V call is TRBV7-9, the J call TRBJ2-7, with TRBD1 as a possible D gene (6 bases). V was clipped by 1 base and J by 6 bases, with 13 bases between them. The CDR3 runs 14 residues. CDR1 and CDR2 from the germline V gene are SEHNR and FQNEAQ (reference sequence). The CDR3 spells CASSLVGARSEQYF. The CDR3 nucleotides read TGTGCCAGCAGCTTAGTGGGGGCGCGATCCGAGCAGTACTTC.